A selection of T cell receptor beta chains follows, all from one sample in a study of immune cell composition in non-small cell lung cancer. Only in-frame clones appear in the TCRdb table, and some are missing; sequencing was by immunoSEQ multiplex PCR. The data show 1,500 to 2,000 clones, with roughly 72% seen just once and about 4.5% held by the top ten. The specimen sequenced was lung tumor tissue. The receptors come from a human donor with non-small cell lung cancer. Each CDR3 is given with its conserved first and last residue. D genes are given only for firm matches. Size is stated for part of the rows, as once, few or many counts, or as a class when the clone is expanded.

DNA: TGTGCCTGGAGGCGGGCGATCTCTGGAAACACCATATATTTT
CDR3: CAWRRAISGNTIYF
V: TRBV30
J: TRBJ1-3
size: .
D: .

DNA: TGTGCCAGCAGCCAATCGACAGGGCCAGGCACTGAAGCTTTCTTT
CDR3: CASSQSTGPGTEAFF
V: TRBV14
J: TRBJ1-1
size: .
D: TRBD1

DNA: TGTGCCTGGAGTGTACGGGGGACAGGGAACGAAAAACTGTTTTTT
CDR3: CAWSVRGTGNEKLFF
V: TRBV30
J: TRBJ1-4
size: .
D: TRBD1

DNA: TGTGCCAGCAGTTCTACCCCGGGACAGGGTGGGGTTGGCTACACCTTC
CDR3: CASSSTPGQGGVGYTF
V: TRBV27
J: TRBJ1-2
size: .
D: TRBD1

DNA: TGTGCCAGTAGTAGTCTTAGCGGAACCTACAATGAGCAGTTCTTC
CDR3: CASSSLSGTYNEQFF
V: TRBV19
J: TRBJ2-1
size: .
D: .

DNA: TGTGCCAGCAGCCCGACAGGGCCTTCCTACGAGCAGTACTTC
CDR3: CASSPTGPSYEQYF
V: TRBV5-4
J: TRBJ2-7
size: .
D: TRBD1

DNA: TGTGCCAGCAGCTTAGACGGGGGGGGCTATGGCTACACCTTC
CDR3: CASSLDGGGYGYTF
V: TRBV7-2
J: TRBJ1-2
size: .
D: .

DNA: TGTGCCAGCAGGTCCGAGTACCAAGAGACCCAGTACTTC
CDR3: CASRSEYQETQYF
V: TRBV27
J: TRBJ2-5
size: .
D: .

DNA: TGTGCCTGGACCGGGGACAGGGGGCAGCCCCAGCATTTT
CDR3: CAWTGDRGQPQHF
V: TRBV30
J: TRBJ1-5
size: few
D: TRBD1

DNA: TGTGCCAGCAGCTTGGCCGGGGCGGGGATCTGGGAGCAGTACTTC
CDR3: CASSLAGAGIWEQYF
V: TRBV5-5
J: TRBJ2-7
size: .
D: .

DNA: TGTGCCAGCAGTTTAGAAGGGGCAGCAAACACCATATATTTT
CDR3: CASSLEGAANTIYF
V: TRBV28
J: TRBJ1-3
size: .
D: .

DNA: TGTGCCAGTTGGGGAGGCGGGAGAATAGATACGCAGTATTTT
CDR3: CASWGGGRIDTQYF
V: TRBV28
J: TRBJ2-3
size: .
D: TRBD2

DNA: TGCGCCAGCAGCCAAGATGACCGGGACAGGAACAATTCACCCCTCCACTTT
CDR3: CASSQDDRDRNNSPLHF
V: TRBV4-1
J: TRBJ1-6
size: .
D: TRBD1

DNA: TGTGCCAGCAGCTTCCCTAGCGGAAGCACAGATACGCAGTATTTT
CDR3: CASSFPSGSTDTQYF
V: TRBV7-9
J: TRBJ2-3
size: .
D: TRBD2

DNA: TGTGCCAGCAGTTCGATGGGACTAGCGGGAGGTTACGAGCAGTACTTC
CDR3: CASSSMGLAGGYEQYF
V: TRBV28
J: TRBJ2-7
size: .
D: TRBD2

DNA: TGTGCCAGCACCGCACAGCGGGGGCCCCTCCACTTT
CDR3: CASTAQRGPLHF
V: TRBV28
J: TRBJ1-6
size: once
D: .

DNA: TGTGCCAGAAGCTTGAAACTAGCGGGGGGGTCAGATACGCAGTATTTT
CDR3: CARSLKLAGGSDTQYF
V: TRBV5-3
J: TRBJ2-3
size: .
D: TRBD2

DNA: TGTGCCAGTAGCCCCTCCTTATCCGGGACAGGGGTCGAGCAGTACTTC
CDR3: CASSPSLSGTGVEQYF
V: TRBV19
J: TRBJ2-7
size: .
D: TRBD1

DNA: TGTGCCAGCAGCCCGAGGACTAGCGCCGGGGGGACCCAGTACTTC
CDR3: CASSPRTSAGGTQYF
V: TRBV11-2
J: TRBJ2-5
size: .
D: TRBD2

DNA: TGTGCCATCAGGGGGACAGGGGAGTCACCCCTCCACTTT
CDR3: CAIRGTGESPLHF
V: TRBV10-3
J: TRBJ1-6
size: .
D: TRBD1

DNA: TGTGCCAGCAGCCTCAGGCCCCCGGGACAGGAAAACAATGAGCAGTTCTTC
CDR3: CASSLRPPGQENNEQFF
V: TRBV7-2
J: TRBJ2-1
size: few
D: TRBD1

DNA: TGTGCCAGCAGCTGGGGACAGGGCGCCCGTTCGGGTGGCTACACCTTC
CDR3: CASSWGQGARSGGYTF
V: TRBV11-1
J: TRBJ1-2
size: .
D: TRBD1

DNA: TGTGCCAGCAGTGGGACTAGCGAATCAGATACGCAGTATTTT
CDR3: CASSGTSESDTQYF
V: TRBV6-4
J: TRBJ2-3
size: .
D: TRBD2

DNA: TGTGCCAGCAGGCCGCCCTCAGGGACCCAGTACTTC
CDR3: CASRPPSGTQYF
V: TRBV28
J: TRBJ2-5
size: .
D: .

DNA: TGTGCCAGCACCTACGGAGGGGGCGGTTACACTGAAGCTTTCTTT
CDR3: CASTYGGGGYTEAFF
V: TRBV2
J: TRBJ1-1
size: .
D: TRBD1

DNA: TGTGCCAGCCGGCGGGGCGGCGGGGAGCTGTTTTTT
CDR3: CASRRGGGELFF
V: TRBV11-2
J: TRBJ2-2
size: once
D: .

DNA: TGTGCCAGCAGCGTAGGACGGAGGACAGGGGCCCAAGAGACCCAGTACTTC
CDR3: CASSVGRRTGAQETQYF
V: TRBV9
J: TRBJ2-5
size: .
D: TRBD1

DNA: TGTGCCAGCAGCTTAGCGGGGGCCTCGGGGACCCAGTACTTC
CDR3: CASSLAGASGTQYF
V: TRBV7-2
J: TRBJ2-5
size: .
D: .

DNA: TGTGCCAGCTCACCCCGTCGGGGGGGTCGGGAGACCCAGTACTTC
CDR3: CASSPRRGGRETQYF
V: TRBV18
J: TRBJ2-5
size: .
D: TRBD2

DNA: TGTGCCAGCAGCTTGAGACAGGGGAATCAGCCCCAGCATTTT
CDR3: CASSLRQGNQPQHF
V: TRBV5-6
J: TRBJ1-5
size: .
D: TRBD1

DNA: TGTGCCAGCAGCTACGGACAGGGCACTGAAGCTTTCTTT
CDR3: CASSYGQGTEAFF
V: TRBV11-2
J: TRBJ1-1
size: .
D: TRBD1

DNA: TGTGCCAGCAGTGAGTCCTATAAGGGGGAGGGCACTGAAGCTTTCTTT
CDR3: CASSESYKGEGTEAFF
V: TRBV6-4
J: TRBJ1-1
size: .
D: .

DNA: TGTGCCAGCAGCCAAGCCCCAGTTGGCAGGCTATACGAGCAGTACTTC
CDR3: CASSQAPVGRLYEQYF
V: TRBV14
J: TRBJ2-7
size: .
D: .

DNA: TGCGCCAGCAGCCAAGAAGGGGGCCGGATCACTGAAGCTTTCTTT
CDR3: CASSQEGGRITEAFF
V: TRBV4-1
J: TRBJ1-1
size: once
D: TRBD1

DNA: TGTGCCAGCAGCCCGGCACGGGACTATGGCTACACCTTC
CDR3: CASSPARDYGYTF
V: TRBV14
J: TRBJ1-2
size: .
D: .

DNA: TGTGCCAGCATCCGATCACAGGGCGAGACCCAGTACTTC
CDR3: CASIRSQGETQYF
V: TRBV7-9
J: TRBJ2-5
size: .
D: .

DNA: TGTGCCAGCAGTCTTGGGACAGGGCTTCCGTACTTC
CDR3: CASSLGTGLPYF
V: TRBV28
J: TRBJ2-7
size: few
D: TRBD1

DNA: TGTGCCAGCAGTTACTCCCCTTTGGGCGACACTGAAGCTTTCTTT
CDR3: CASSYSPLGDTEAFF
V: TRBV6-5
J: TRBJ1-1
size: few
D: .

DNA: TGTGCCAGTAGGGTGACAGGGGCTGGCGAGCAGTACTTC
CDR3: CASRVTGAGEQYF
V: TRBV19
J: TRBJ2-7
size: few
D: TRBD1

DNA: TGTGCCAGCAGCTCCGGCCGGGGCGGGGGGACCTACGAGCAGTACTTC
CDR3: CASSSGRGGGTYEQYF
V: TRBV7-9
J: TRBJ2-7
size: .
D: TRBD2

DNA: TGTGCCAGCAGTTTAATAGGCAGACAAGAAGAGACCCAGTACTTC
CDR3: CASSLIGRQEETQYF
V: TRBV28
J: TRBJ2-5
size: .
D: .

DNA: TGTGCCAGCAGCACCCCAGGACAGCATAATTCACCCCTCCACTTT
CDR3: CASSTPGQHNSPLHF
V: TRBV7-2
J: TRBJ1-6
size: .
D: .

DNA: TGTGCCAGCAGCTTAGACTCAGGGCCCTCTGGAAACACCATATATTTT
CDR3: CASSLDSGPSGNTIYF
V: TRBV7-2
J: TRBJ1-3
size: .
D: .

DNA: TGTGCCAGCAGCCAAGAATCTACGGGGACCTACGAGCAGTACTTC
CDR3: CASSQESTGTYEQYF
V: TRBV4-2
J: TRBJ2-7
size: .
D: .

DNA: TGTGCCAGCAGCTTGGACACTAACTATGGCTACACCTTC
CDR3: CASSLDTNYGYTF
V: TRBV5-6
J: TRBJ1-2
size: .
D: .

DNA: TGCGCCAGCAGCCACCCGGACAGTTATGGCTACACCTTC
CDR3: CASSHPDSYGYTF
V: TRBV4-3
J: TRBJ1-2
size: few
D: .

DNA: TGCGCCAGCAGCCCGGGTCCTACCTACGAGCAGTACTTC
CDR3: CASSPGPTYEQYF
V: TRBV5-1
J: TRBJ2-7
size: .
D: .

DNA: TGTGCCAGCAGCTTAGGCGGGGACTCCTACGAGCAGTACTTC
CDR3: CASSLGGDSYEQYF
V: TRBV13
J: TRBJ2-7
size: .
D: .

DNA: TGTGCCAGTAGTCCTCAACAGGGCTTCACAGATACGCAGTATTTT
CDR3: CASSPQQGFTDTQYF
V: TRBV19
J: TRBJ2-3
size: .
D: .